This TCR beta chain was found in a study of cytomegalovirus exposure and HLA in healthy donors. Germline V lookup: CDR1 SQVTM, CDR2 ANQGSEA. Trimming at V came to 4 bases and at J to 4 bases, leaving 9 bases not matched to a gene. The CDR3 is 16 amino acids. Worth noting for this clone: What it binds is unknown.

The study, taken as a whole, reports: From TCR beta sequences, most subjects' HLA-A and HLA-B alleles were reportedly predicted accurately. The investigators catalogued 150 or so TCR beta chains as cytomegalovirus-associated. Whilst most TCR sequences proved rare, a subset of public TCRs occurred across many donors.

Primers included in the PCR were 60 Vbeta and 13 Jbeta primers. As processed by the authors: Counted up in a later analysis, unique TCR beta chains came to roughly 80 million, with around 12 million shared. Profiling relied on immunoSEQ multiplex PCR, and the TCRdb table lists in-frame clones only, not all of them. V and J calls and clone size are given by that table; D and trimming were obtained from the DNA. This sample has about 160,000 clones, with 65% to 85% found just once. Sequencing was carried out using PBMCs. The chain links TRBV29-1 to TRBJ2-3; 12 bases map to TRBD2. This TCR was sampled from a man aged 55 to 70 in good health and CMV-seronegative. CDR3 residues: CSVAGLAGSGADTQYF. The CDR3 DNA reads as TGCAGCGTTGCGGGACTAGCGGGTTCTGGCGCAGATACGCAGTATTTT.